One sample yielded the 29 T cell receptor beta chains listed below, sequenced in a study of OX40 agonist ivuxolimab in advanced cancers. Profiling relied on immunoSEQ multiplex PCR, and the TCRdb table lists in-frame clones only, not all of them. The sample has 45,000 to 70,000 clones, around 84% seen once. Sequences were derived from CD4+ or CD8+ T cells sorted from blood, sampled in a trial of the OX40 agonist ivuxolimab. Receptor source: an adult with an advanced solid tumor such as melanoma, head and neck, liver or kidney cancer.

The gene calls are TRBV7-2 and TRBJ2-5; 8 nucleotides match TRBD1. CDR3 length: 16 residues. The V and J ends lost 5 bases and 4 bases, in that order; junction bases with no gene match: 12. Germline V gene data show CDR1 as SGHTA and CDR2 as FQGNSA. The CDR3 sequence is CASSSRQGSRSETQYF. The DNA of the CDR3 is TGTGCCAGCAGCAGCCGACAGGGGTCGAGGTCAGAGACCCAGTACTTC.

This clone has only one observation. CDR3 loop: CASSNNDYTDTQYF. In DNA form, the CDR3 reads TGTGCCAGCTCTAATAACGACTACACAGATACGCAGTATTTT. V is TRBV6-6 and J is TRBJ2-3; possibly TRBD2 for D (5 bases). Deletions cut 8 bases from V and 2 bases from J, with 14 bases between. This CDR3 spans 14 amino acids. Germline-derived CDR1 and CDR2 are MNHNY and SVGAGI (reference sequence).

The chain recombines TRBV30 with TRBJ2-2; 7 bases match TRBD2. The CDR3 runs 16 residues. Unmatched junction bases numbered 11, after V lost 0 bases and J lost 7 bases. CDR1 is GTSNPN and CDR2 is SVGIG in the germline V gene (reference sequence). The CDR3 bases are TGTGCCTGGAGTGTACTGGGGAGGGGAATTGGCGGGGAGCTGTTTTTT. Its translation: CAWSVLGRGIGGELFF.

The chain is built from TRBV27 and TRBJ1-6; no firm D call. This CDR3 spans 14 amino acids. CDR1 MNHEY and CDR2 SMNVEV come from the germline V gene (reference sequence). The V and J ends lost 2 bases and 10 bases respectively, with 12 bases between them. CDR3 DNA sequence: TGTGCCAGCAGTTTAACTAGGGCCGGGTCACCCCTCCACTTT. This sequence encodes CASSLTRAGSPLHF.

The chain is built from TRBV19 and TRBJ2-7, with 8 bases matching TRBD1. V dropped 2 bases and J dropped 0; count of bases not matched to a gene: 9. The CDR3 consists of 17 residues. Germline V gives CDR1 LNHDA, CDR2 SQIVND (reference sequence). CDR3 DNA: TGTGCCAGTAGTATAAGACTTGGGACAGGCGTCTCCTACGAGCAGTACTTC. Residues: CASSIRLGTGVSYEQYF.

This clone was detected only once. The rearrangement links TRBV5-1 to TRBJ1-2, with TRBD1 as a possible D gene (5 bases). Germline CDR1 SGHRS, CDR2 YFSETQ. The CDR3 covers 14 residues. Trimming stripped 4 bases from V and 2 bases from J, with 12 bases between. Written as DNA, the CDR3 is TGCGCCAGCAGCGTGACAGCTTTAAACTATGGCTACACCTTC. It translates to CASSVTALNYGYTF.

The chain couples TRBV5-1 to TRBJ1-3; D gene ambiguous. The CDR3 is 14 residues long. V gave up 4 bases and J gave up 0 bases, with 8 bases separating them. Per the germline V gene, CDR1 is SGHRS and CDR2 is YFSETQ. The CDR3 bases are TGCGCCAGCAGCATAGGAAGCTCTGGAAACACCATATATTTT. The encoded protein is CASSIGSSGNTIYF.

V and J are TRBV4-1 and TRBJ1-6; TRBD1 might be the D (6 bases). The length of the CDR3 is 20 residues. Trimming removed 4 bases from V and 0 bases from J, with 22 bases in between. Germline V gene sequence: CDR1 MGHRA, CDR2 YSYEKL. CDR3 DNA sequence: TGCGCCAGCAGCCTCAAAGGGGGGCTATCTCCCGGCTCCTATAATTCACCCCTCCACTTT. It translates to CASSLKGGLSPGSYNSPLHF.

The rearrangement joins TRBV6-5 to TRBJ1-2, with D possibly matching TRBD1 (5 bases). Germline V gene sequence: CDR1 MNHEY, CDR2 SVGAGI. The CDR3 totals 14 residues. V lost 6 bases, J lost 4 bases, and 15 bases lay in between. The CDR3 region has the DNA TGTGCCAGCAGCCCCTATGCGGGGGGCTATGGCTACACCTTC. Protein sequence: CASSPYAGGYGYTF.

V and J are TRBV19 and TRBJ1-1; TRBD1 is a possible D gene (5 bases). The V end was cut by 3 bases, the J end by 3 bases, with 11 bases between. This CDR3 region has 14 residues. CDR1 is LNHDA and CDR2 is SQIVND in the germline V gene (reference sequence). CDR3 DNA sequence: TGTGCCAGTAGTATCGGGGGTTGGGACACTGAAGCTTTCTTT. Its translation: CASSIGGWDTEAFF.

The V call is TRBV11-2, the J call TRBJ2-2; 11 bases map to TRBD2. Trimming cost V 5 bases and J 1 base; bases outside gene matches: 3. Looked up from germline, CDR1 is SGHAT and CDR2 is FQNNGV. This CDR3 is built from 16 residues. CDR3 loop: CASSPLAGGNTGELFF. Here the CDR3 DNA reads TGTGCCAGCAGCCCTCTAGCGGGGGGGAACACCGGGGAGCTGTTTTTT.

The V gene is TRBV13, the J gene TRBJ2-7; D may be TRBD1 (5 bases). Germline CDR1 reads PRHDT; CDR2 reads FYEKMQ (reference sequence). This CDR3 has 11 residues. V was trimmed by 8 bases and J by 3 bases, leaving 8 bases between them. Here the CDR3 DNA reads TGTGCCAGCCAAAGGGGCTACGAGCAGTACTTC. Its translation is CASQRGYEQYF.

This clone occurred once. The chain joins TRBV20-1 to TRBJ1-2; no clear D. Germline V lookup: CDR1 DFQATT, CDR2 SNEGSKA (reference sequence). There are 11 residues in the CDR3. Trimming took off 1 base at V and 4 bases at J, with 4 bases between the two ends. The CDR3 coding sequence is TGCAGTGCTAGAGGGACCTATGGCTACACCTTC. Amino acid sequence: CSARGTYGYTF.

The chain recombines TRBV10-3 with TRBJ2-7; TRBD1 might be the D (6 bases). V shed 6 bases and J shed 6 bases, with 15 bases lying between them. The CDR3 runs to 13 residues. Germline V lookup: CDR1 ENHRY, CDR2 SYGVKD. Written as DNA, the CDR3 is TGTGCCATCAGGGTTAAACAGGGTGGCGAGCAGTACTTC. Translated, it gives CAIRVKQGGEQYF.

The J gene is TRBJ1-3, the V gene TRBV6-5; TRBD1 matches 9 bases. This CDR3 is built from 14 residues. V gave up 8 bases and J gave up 2 bases; unmatched junction bases: 4. Germline V gene data show CDR1 as MNHEY and CDR2 as SVGAGI. The CDR3 DNA reads as TGTGCCAGCGCCACAGGGGGCACTGGAAACACCATATATTTT. As protein: CASATGGTGNTIYF.

CDR3 amino acids: CASSLVPVGSTDTQYF. The CDR3 DNA is TGTGCCAGCAGCTTGGTCCCCGTTGGAAGCACAGATACGCAGTATTTT. The chain is built from TRBV5-6 and TRBJ2-3; D call uncertain. CDR1 and CDR2 (germline): SGHDT, YYEEEE. V was pared by 0 bases and J by 0 bases, with 11 bases between. This CDR3 has 16 residues.

The V call is TRBV19, the J call TRBJ2-5, with 13 bases identical to TRBD2. The DNA end is a closer match to TRBJ2-7, so the J assignment may be wrong. The CDR3 runs 13 residues. In germline, CDR1 is LNHDA, CDR2 SQIVND (reference sequence). The CDR3 coding sequence is TGTGCCAGCCGACTAGCGGGGGGTGGCGAGCAGTACTTC. It yields the protein CASRLAGGGEQYF.

This chain uses TRBV5-6 with TRBJ2-5; D remains unclear. Germline CDR1 SGHDT, CDR2 YYEEEE. The ends were cut back, 0 bases at V and 5 bases at J, with 5 bases in the middle. CDR3 length: 12 residues. CDR3 in amino acids: CASSLVDETQYF. DNA for the CDR3: TGTGCCAGCAGCTTGGTCGACGAGACCCAGTACTTC.

The chain joins TRBV5-1 to TRBJ2-7; 11 nucleotides agree with TRBD1. Germline V gene lookup returns CDR1 SGHRS and CDR2 YFSETQ. V lost 0 bases, J lost 6 bases, and 2 bases stayed unmatched. The CDR3 is made up of 14 amino acids. CDR3 sequence reads: CASSLGDRGTEQYF. In DNA form, the CDR3 reads TGCGCCAGCAGCTTGGGGGACAGGGGGACCGAGCAGTACTTC. Based on the CDR3 plus reference TRBV5-1 and TRBJ2-7, the full variable domain is KAGVTQTPRYLIKTRGQQVTLSCSPISGHRSVSWYQQTPGQGLQFLFEYFSETQRNKGNFPGRFSGRQFSNSRSEMNVSTLELGDSALYLCASSLGDRGTEQYFGPGTRLTVT.

The chain employs TRBV15 and TRBJ1-2; no firm D call. V lost 0 bases, J lost 7 bases, and 6 bases lay in between. The length of the CDR3 is 12 residues. CDR1 is LNHNV and CDR2 is YYDKDF in the germline V gene (reference sequence). The CDR3 nucleotides read TGTGCCACCAGCAGAGATCATGTTGGCTACACCTTC. This translates into CATSRDHVGYTF.

This chain connects TRBV7-9 to TRBJ2-7; D ambiguous. Trimming removed 3 bases at V and 6 bases at J, with 21 bases between. The CDR3 loop spans 16 amino acids. The germline CDR1 and CDR2 sequences are SEHNR and FQNEAQ (reference sequence). CDR3 protein: CASSLGPVARSGEQYF. CDR3 sequence (DNA): TGTGCCAGCAGCTTGGGTCCGGTGGCTAGATCTGGCGAGCAGTACTTC.

The chain recombines TRBV5-1 with TRBJ1-3; TRBD1 agrees at 7 bases. The trim removed 4 bases at V and 0 bases at J, leaving 4 bases unmatched. This CDR3 comprises 15 residues. Germline CDR1 SGHRS, CDR2 YFSETQ. CDR3 coding DNA: TGCGCCAGCAGCAGAAGGACAGGCTCTGGAAACACCATATATTTT. It codes for CASSRRTGSGNTIYF.

In this sample, this clone turned up once. The chain carries TRBV6-5 and TRBJ1-4, with D unclear. Trimming left V 4 bases short and J 0 bases short, with 9 bases between. Per germline, CDR1 MNHEY and CDR2 SVGAGI. The CDR3 contains 15 residues. This chain's CDR3 is CASSWRAATNEKLFF. CDR3 DNA sequence: TGTGCCAGCAGTTGGAGGGCCGCAACTAATGAAAAACTGTTTTTT.

V is TRBV5-4 and J is TRBJ2-4; D may correspond to TRBD1 or TRBD2 (6 bases each). The CDR3 has 14 residues. Per germline, CDR1 SGHNT and CDR2 YYREEE (reference sequence). The V end was cut by 4 bases, the J end by 0 bases, with 8 bases between. In DNA, the CDR3 is TGTGCCAGCAGCGGGGGGCTAGCCAAAAACATTCAGTACTTC. It yields the protein CASSGGLAKNIQYF.

The chain has TRBV7-9 and TRBJ1-3; 9 bases align to TRBD1. From germline, CDR1 is SEHNR and CDR2 FQNEAQ (reference sequence). With 5 bases clipped from V and 1 base from J, the junction kept 12 bases outside the gene matches. The CDR3 consists of 18 residues. The CDR3 is CASSQGQGSPSSGNTIYF. The CDR3 nucleotides are TGTGCCAGCAGCCAAGGACAGGGGTCGCCTTCATCTGGAAACACCATATATTTT.

The CDR3 DNA is TGCGCCAGCAGCCAAGTAATCCCACAGGGTGCGCTTGGAAACACCATATATTTT. Residues: CASSQVIPQGALGNTIYF. The rearrangement uses TRBV4-1 and TRBJ1-3; perhaps TRBD1 as D (6 bases). The CDR3 runs 18 residues. Germline CDR1 and CDR2: MGHRA and YSYEKL. The V and J ends lost 1 base and 3 bases respectively, with 19 bases between them.

This clone has just a few counts. The chain is built from TRBV18 and TRBJ2-1, with TRBD1 identical over 10 bases. From germline, CDR1 is KGHSH and CDR2 LQKENI. The CDR3 totals 16 residues. Germline trimming cut 2 bases from V and 2 bases from J; bases unmatched to any gene: 3. The CDR3 nucleotides read TGTGCCAGCTCACCAGCCGGACAGGGGGCCTACAATGAGCAGTTCTTC. Amino acids: CASSPAGQGAYNEQFF.

This clone has more than one count but fewer than ten. The chain joins TRBV6-1 to TRBJ1-6, with D maybe TRBD1 (6 bases). Trimming removed 0 bases at V and 7 bases at J, with 10 bases between. CDR3 length equals 15 residues. The germline V gene has CDR1 MNHNS and CDR2 SASEGT. The CDR3: CASSEAYRANSPLHF. CDR3 bases: TGTGCCAGCAGTGAAGCTTACAGGGCAAATTCACCCCTCCACTTT.

Here the CDR3 reads CASRGESGANVLTF. The DNA of the CDR3 is TGTGCCAGCAGGGGGGAATCTGGGGCCAACGTCCTGACTTTC. This chain joins TRBV2 and TRBJ2-6, with D perhaps TRBD1 or TRBD2 (5 bases each). Germline CDR1 reads SNHLY; CDR2 reads FYNNEI. The CDR3 sequence is 14 residues long. The V gene lost 6 bases and the J gene lost 1 base, with 7 bases spanning the gap.